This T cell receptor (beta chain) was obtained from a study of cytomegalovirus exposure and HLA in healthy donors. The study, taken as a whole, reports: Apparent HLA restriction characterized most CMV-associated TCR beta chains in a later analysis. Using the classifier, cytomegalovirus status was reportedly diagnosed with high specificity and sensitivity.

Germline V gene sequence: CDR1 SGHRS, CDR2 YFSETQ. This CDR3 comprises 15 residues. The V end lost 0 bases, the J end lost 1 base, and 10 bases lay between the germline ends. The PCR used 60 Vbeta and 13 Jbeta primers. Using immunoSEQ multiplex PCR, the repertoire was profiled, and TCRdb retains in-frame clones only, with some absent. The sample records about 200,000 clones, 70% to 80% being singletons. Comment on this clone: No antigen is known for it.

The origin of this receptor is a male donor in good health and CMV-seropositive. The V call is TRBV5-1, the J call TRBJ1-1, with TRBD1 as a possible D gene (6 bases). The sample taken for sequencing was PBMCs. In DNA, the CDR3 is TGCGCCAGCAGCTTGGGACAGGAAGGGAACACTGAAGCTTTCTTT. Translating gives CASSLGQEGNTEAFF.